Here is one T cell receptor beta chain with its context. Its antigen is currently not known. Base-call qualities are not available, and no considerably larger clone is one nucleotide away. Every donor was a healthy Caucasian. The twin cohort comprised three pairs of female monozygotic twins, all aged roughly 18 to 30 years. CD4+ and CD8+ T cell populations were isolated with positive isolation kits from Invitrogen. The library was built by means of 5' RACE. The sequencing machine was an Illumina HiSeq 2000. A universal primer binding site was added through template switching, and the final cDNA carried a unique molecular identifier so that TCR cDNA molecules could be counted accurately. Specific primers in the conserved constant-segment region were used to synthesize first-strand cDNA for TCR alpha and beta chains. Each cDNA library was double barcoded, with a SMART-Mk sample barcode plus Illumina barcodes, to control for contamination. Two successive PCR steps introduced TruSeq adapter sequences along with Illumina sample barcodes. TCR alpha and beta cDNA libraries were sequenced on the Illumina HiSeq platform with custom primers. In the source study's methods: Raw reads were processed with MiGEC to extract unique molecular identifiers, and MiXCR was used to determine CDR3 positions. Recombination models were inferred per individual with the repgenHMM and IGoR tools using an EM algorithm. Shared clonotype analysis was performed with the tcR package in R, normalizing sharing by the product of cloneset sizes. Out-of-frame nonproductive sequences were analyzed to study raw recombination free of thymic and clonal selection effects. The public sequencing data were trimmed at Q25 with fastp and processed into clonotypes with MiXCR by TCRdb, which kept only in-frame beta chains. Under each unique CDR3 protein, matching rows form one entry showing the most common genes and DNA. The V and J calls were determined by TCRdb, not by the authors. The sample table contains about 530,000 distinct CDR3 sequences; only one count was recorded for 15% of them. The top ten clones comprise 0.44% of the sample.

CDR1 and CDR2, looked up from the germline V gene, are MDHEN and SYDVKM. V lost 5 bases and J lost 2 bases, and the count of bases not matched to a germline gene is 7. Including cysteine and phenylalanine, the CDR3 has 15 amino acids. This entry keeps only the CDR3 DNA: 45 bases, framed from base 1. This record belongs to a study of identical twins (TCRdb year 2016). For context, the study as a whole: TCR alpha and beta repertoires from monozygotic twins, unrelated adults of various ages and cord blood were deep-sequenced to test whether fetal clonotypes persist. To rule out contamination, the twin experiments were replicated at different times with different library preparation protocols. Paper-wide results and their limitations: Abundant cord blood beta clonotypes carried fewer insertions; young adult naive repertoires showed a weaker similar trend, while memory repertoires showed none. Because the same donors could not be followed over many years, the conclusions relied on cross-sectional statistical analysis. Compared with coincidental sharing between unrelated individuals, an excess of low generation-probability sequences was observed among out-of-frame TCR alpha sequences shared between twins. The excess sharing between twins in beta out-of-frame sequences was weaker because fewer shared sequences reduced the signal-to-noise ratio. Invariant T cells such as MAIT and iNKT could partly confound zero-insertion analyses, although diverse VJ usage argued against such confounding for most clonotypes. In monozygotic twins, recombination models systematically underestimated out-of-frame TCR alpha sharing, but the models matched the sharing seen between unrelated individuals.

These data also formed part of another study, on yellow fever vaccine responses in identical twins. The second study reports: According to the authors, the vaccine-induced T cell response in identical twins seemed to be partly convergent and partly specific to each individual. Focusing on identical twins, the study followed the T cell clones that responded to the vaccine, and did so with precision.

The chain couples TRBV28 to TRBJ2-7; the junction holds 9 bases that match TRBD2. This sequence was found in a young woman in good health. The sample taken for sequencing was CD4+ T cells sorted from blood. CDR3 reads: CASSPASGVAYEQYF. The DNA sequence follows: TGTGCCAGCAGTCCGGCTAGCGGGGTAGCCTACGAGCAGTACTTC.